The T cell receptor beta chain described here comes from a study of cytomegalovirus exposure and HLA in healthy donors. General study results and limits: Per a prior analysis, the majority of TCR beta V segments were productive roughly 87% or roughly 30% of the time. Most TCR sequences showed up rarely, but some public TCRs showed up in many donors.

The CDR3 runs to 14 residues. Germline CDR1 MDHEN, CDR2 SYDVKM. The V end was cut by 3 bases, the J end by 8 bases, with 16 bases between. About this clone itself: The antigen remains unidentified.

Primers included in the PCR were 60 Vbeta and 13 Jbeta primers. The table came from immunoSEQ multiplex PCR; TCRdb's copy has only in-frame clones and leaves some out. The sample consists of some 170,000 clones, over 65% of them appearing once. The receptor's source is a woman aged 60-70 years in good health and CMV-seropositive. The chain is built from TRBV28 and TRBJ1-2; TRBD1 might be the D (5 bases). Source material: PBMCs. The CDR3 DNA follows: TGTGCCAGCAGTTTGGGGTTAGGGGAGGTCGGCTACACCTTC. Protein product: CASSLGLGEVGYTF.